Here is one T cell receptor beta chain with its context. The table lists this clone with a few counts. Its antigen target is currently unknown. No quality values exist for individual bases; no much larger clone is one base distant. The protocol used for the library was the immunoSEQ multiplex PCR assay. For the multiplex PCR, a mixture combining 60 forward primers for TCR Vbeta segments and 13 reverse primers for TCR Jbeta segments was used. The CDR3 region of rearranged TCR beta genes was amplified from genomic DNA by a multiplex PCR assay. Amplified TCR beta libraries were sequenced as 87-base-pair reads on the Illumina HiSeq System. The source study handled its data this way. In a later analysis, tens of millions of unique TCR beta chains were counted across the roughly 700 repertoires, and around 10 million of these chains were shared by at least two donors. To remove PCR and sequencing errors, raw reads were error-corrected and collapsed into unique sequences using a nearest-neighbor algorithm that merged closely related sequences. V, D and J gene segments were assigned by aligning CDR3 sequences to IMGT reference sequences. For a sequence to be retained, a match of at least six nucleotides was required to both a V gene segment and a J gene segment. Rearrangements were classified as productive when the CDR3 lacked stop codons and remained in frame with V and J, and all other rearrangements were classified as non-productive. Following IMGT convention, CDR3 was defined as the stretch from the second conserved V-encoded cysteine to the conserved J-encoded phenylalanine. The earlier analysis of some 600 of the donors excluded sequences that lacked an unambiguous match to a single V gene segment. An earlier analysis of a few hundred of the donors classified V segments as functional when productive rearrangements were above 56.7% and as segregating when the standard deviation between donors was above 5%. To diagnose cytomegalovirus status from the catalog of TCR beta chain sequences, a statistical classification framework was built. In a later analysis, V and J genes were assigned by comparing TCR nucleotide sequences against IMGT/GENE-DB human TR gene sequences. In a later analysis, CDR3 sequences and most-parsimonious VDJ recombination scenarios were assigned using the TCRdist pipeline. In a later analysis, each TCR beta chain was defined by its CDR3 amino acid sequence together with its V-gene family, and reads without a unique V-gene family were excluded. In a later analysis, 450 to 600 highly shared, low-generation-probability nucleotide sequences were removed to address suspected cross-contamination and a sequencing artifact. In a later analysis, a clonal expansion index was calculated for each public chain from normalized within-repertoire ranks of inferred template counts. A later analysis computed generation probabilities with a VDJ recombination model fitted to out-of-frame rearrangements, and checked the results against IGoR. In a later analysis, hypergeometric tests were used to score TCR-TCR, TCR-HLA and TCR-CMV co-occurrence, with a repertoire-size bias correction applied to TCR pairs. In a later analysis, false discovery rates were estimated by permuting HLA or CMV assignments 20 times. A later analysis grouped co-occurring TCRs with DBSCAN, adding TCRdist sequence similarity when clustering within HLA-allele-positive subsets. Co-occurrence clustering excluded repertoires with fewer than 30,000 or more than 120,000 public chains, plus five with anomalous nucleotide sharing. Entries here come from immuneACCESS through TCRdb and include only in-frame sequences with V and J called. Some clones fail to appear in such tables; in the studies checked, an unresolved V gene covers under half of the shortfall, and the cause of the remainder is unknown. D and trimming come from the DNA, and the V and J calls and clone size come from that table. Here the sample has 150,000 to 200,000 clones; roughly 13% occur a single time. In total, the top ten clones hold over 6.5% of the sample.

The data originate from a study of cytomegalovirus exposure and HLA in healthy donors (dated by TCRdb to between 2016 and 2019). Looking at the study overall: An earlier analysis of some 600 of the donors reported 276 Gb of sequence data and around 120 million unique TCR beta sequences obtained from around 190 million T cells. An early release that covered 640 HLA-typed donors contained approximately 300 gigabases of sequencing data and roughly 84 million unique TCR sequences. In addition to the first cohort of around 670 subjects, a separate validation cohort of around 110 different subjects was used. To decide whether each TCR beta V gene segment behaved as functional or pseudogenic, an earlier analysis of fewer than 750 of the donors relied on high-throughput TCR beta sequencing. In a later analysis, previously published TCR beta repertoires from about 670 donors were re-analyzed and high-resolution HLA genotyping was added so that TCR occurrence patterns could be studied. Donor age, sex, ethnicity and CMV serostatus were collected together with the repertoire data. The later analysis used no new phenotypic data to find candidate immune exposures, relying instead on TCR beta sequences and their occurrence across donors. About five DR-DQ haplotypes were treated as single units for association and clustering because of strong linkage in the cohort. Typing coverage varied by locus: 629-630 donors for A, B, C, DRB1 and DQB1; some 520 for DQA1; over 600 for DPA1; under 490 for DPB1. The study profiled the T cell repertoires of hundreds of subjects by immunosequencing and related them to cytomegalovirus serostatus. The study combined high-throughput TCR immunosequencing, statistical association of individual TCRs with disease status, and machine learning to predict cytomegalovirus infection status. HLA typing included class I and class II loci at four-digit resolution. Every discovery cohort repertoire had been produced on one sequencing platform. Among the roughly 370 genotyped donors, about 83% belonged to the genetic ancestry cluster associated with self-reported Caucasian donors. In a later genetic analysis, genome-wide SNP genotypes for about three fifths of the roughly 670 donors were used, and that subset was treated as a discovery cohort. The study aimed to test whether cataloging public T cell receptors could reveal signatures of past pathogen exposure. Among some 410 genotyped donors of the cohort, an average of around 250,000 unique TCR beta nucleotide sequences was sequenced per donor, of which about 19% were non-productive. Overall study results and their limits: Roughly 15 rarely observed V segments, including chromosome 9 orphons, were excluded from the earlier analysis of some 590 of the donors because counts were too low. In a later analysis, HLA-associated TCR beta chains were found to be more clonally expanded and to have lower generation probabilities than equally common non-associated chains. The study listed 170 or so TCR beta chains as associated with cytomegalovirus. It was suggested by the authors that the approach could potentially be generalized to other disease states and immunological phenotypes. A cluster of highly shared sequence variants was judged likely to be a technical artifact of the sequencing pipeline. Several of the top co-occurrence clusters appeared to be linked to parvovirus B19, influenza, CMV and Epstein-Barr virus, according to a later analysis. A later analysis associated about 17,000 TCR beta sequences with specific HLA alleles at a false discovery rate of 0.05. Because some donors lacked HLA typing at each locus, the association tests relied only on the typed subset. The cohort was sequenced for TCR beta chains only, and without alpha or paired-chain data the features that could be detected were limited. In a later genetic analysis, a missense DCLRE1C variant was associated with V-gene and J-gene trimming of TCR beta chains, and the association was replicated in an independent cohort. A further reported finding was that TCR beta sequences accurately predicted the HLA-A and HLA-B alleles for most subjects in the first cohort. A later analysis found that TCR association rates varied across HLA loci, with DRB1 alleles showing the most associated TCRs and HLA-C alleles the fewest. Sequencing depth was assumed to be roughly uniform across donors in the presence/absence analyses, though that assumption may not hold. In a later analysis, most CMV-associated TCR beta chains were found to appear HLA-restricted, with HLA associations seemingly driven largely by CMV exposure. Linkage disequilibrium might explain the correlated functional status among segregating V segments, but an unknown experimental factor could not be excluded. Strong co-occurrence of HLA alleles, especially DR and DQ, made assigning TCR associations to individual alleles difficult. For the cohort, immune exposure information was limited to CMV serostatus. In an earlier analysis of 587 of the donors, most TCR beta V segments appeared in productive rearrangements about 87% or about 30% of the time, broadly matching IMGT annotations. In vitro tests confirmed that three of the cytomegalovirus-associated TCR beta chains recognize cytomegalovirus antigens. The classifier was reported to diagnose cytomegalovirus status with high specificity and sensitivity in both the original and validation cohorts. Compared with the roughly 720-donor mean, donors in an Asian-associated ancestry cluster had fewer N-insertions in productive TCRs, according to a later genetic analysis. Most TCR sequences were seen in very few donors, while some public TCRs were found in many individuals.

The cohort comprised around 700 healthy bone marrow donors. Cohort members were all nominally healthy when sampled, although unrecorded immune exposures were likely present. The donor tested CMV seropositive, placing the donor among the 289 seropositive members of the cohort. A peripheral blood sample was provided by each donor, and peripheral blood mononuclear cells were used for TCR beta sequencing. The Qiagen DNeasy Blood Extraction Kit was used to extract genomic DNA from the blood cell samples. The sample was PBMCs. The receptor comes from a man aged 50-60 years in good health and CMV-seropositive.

The CDR3 corresponds to CASSGQGNQPQHF. The nucleotide sequence reads as follows: TGTGCCAGCAGCGGCCAGGGAAACCAGCCCCAGCATTTT. The chain joins TRBV5-5 to TRBJ1-5; TRBD1 could be the D gene, as 5 bases match. Based on the germline V gene (reference sequence), the CDR1 and CDR2 sequences are SGHKS and YYEKEE. The CDR3 measures 13 amino acids from cysteine to phenylalanine. The kept DNA is CDR3 alone, 39 bases in frame from the first base. Between the V and J ends, shortened by 4 bases and 7 bases respectively, the junction contains 12 bases.